Below are 4 T cell receptor beta chains sequenced from a single sample in a study of cytomegalovirus exposure and HLA in healthy donors. In the PCR, 60 Vbeta and 13 Jbeta primers were used. Clones were sequenced by immunoSEQ multiplex PCR, and TCRdb holds only the in-frame ones, with some missing. The table lists about 65,000 clones. The sample comprised PBMCs. These receptors were obtained from a boy younger than 18 in good health and CMV-seronegative.

The chain recombines TRBV19 with TRBJ2-7; 7 bases match TRBD2. With 5 bases clipped from V and 2 bases from J, the junction kept 9 bases outside the gene matches. Germline assignment: CDR1 LNHDA and CDR2 SQIVND (reference sequence). CDR3 length: 15 residues. For the CDR3, the DNA is TGTGCCAGTAGTTCCTTGGCCGCGGGGGCCTACGAGCAGTACTTC. It translates to CASSSLAAGAYEQYF.

J is TRBJ1-1 and V is TRBV5-1; D is unresolved. The CDR3 sequence is 17 residues long. Germline V gene data show CDR1 as SGHRS and CDR2 as YFSETQ. With 0 bases removed from V and 0 bases from J, the gap between germline ends came to 15 bases. The CDR3 protein is CASSLGMTKTVNTEAFF. The CDR3, as DNA: TGCGCCAGCAGCTTGGGAATGACTAAGACGGTGAACACTGAAGCTTTCTTT.

V usage is TRBV30 and J usage is TRBJ1-1, with D possibly being TRBD1 (5 bases). Germline V gene data show CDR1 as GTSNPN and CDR2 as SVGIG (reference sequence). With 3 bases removed from V and 0 bases from J, the gap between germline ends came to 11 bases. This CDR3 comprises 14 residues. DNA of the CDR3: TGTGCCTGGAGCGGGGGGAGGATGAACACTGAAGCTTTCTTT. Encoded protein: CAWSGGRMNTEAFF.

The chain is built from TRBV7-9 and TRBJ1-5; D perhaps matches TRBD1 (6 bases). Trimming pared 3 bases from V and 3 bases from J, leaving 12 bases between. The germline gives CDR1 SEHNR, CDR2 FQNEAQ (reference sequence). This CDR3 region has 15 residues. CDR3 nucleotide sequence: TGTGCCAGCAGCTTCTCCCGGGACAACAATCAGCCCCAGCATTTT. Residues: CASSFSRDNNQPQHF.